This TCR beta chain was observed in a study of shared clonotypes between healthy human individuals. As regards this clone: Its antigen is as yet unknown. At one end the junction does not follow the germline gene, possibly because of a read error.

Study findings and constraints: Naive CD4 clonotype sharing across a handful of donors was roughly 5%. Sequencing depth was a factor that was expected to affect clonotype sharing among donors. The sampled material consisted only of blood, and tissue repertoires are likely to differ.

Germline CDR1 reads SSHAT; CDR2 reads FNYEAQ (reference sequence). The CDR3 runs 16 residues. Method: immunoSEQ multiplex PCR; TCRdb's copy keeps in-frame clones and lacks some. This table has around 2,000,000 clones, 90% to 95% appearing once. The TCR originated in a man between 18 and 29 years old in good health. The sample comprised naive CD4+ T cells sorted from blood. Subset given: CD45RA+ positively selected. The chain uses TRBV7-7 and TRBJ2-1; D uncertain. The CDR3 loop is CASSPSSASSYNEQFF. In nucleotides, the CDR3 is TGTGCTAGCAGCCCCTCCTCGGCTAGCTCCTACAATGAGCAGTTCTTC.